The 10 T cell receptor beta chains in this list originate from one sample, sequenced in a study of blood T cell repertoires in COVID-19. The data were produced by immunoSEQ multiplex PCR, yet TCRdb's version contains in-frame clones alone and is incomplete. The data hold 95,000 to 150,000 clones, with 84% observed a single time. The sample was PBMCs or T cells enriched from blood (not recorded which). The receptors shown here come from a woman in her twenties or thirties who had recovered from COVID-19.

The gene calls are TRBV27 and TRBJ2-3; a possible D gene is TRBD2 (5 bases). Germline CDR1 reads MNHEY; CDR2 reads SMNVEV (reference sequence). The CDR3 is 14 residues long. Trimming left V 8 bases short and J 4 bases short, with 16 bases between. CDR3 nucleotide sequence: TGTGCCAGCTCGGACTTAGCAGGCTCAGATACGCAGTATTTT. Translation gives CASSDLAGSDTQYF.

The V call is TRBV7-9, the J call TRBJ1-3, with D possibly TRBD1 on 6 matching bases. Trimming took 3 bases from V and 0 from J, leaving 12 bases between them. The germline gives CDR1 SEHNR, CDR2 FQNEAQ (reference sequence). The CDR3 contains 16 residues. The CDR3 DNA is TGTGCCAGCAGCTTTGGAGACAGGAGCTCTGGAAACACCATATATTTT. It translates to CASSFGDRSSGNTIYF.

V usage is TRBV30 and J usage is TRBJ2-3, with D unclear. The V gene's germline CDR1 is GTSNPN and CDR2 SVGIG (reference sequence). V was cut by 3 bases and J by 4 bases, with 5 bases left in between. The CDR3 extends over 11 amino acids. This CDR3 reads CAWSRPDTQYF. As DNA, the CDR3 is TGTGCCTGGAGCCGTCCAGATACGCAGTATTTT.

V is TRBV7-2 and J is TRBJ2-5; 7 bases align to TRBD2. This CDR3 region has 14 residues. Germline V lookup: CDR1 SGHTA, CDR2 FQGNSA. V trimming: 6 bases; J trimming: 0 bases; junction bases outside the gene matches: 4. CDR3 sequence reads: CASREGGDQETQYF. The CDR3 DNA is TGTGCCAGCAGGGAGGGAGGGGACCAAGAGACCCAGTACTTC.

This sequence joins TRBV28 and TRBJ1-6; 9 nucleotides align to TRBD1. The CDR3 is 15 amino acids. CDR1 MDHEN and CDR2 SYDVKM come from the germline V gene. With V trimmed by 6 bases and J by 10 bases, 10 bases remained unmatched. CDR3 sequence reads: CASSLGTGPGSPLHF. The CDR3 bases are TGTGCCAGCAGCCTCGGGACAGGGCCAGGGTCACCCCTCCACTTT.

V is TRBV28 and J is TRBJ1-4; a weak D match, TRBD1 (5 bases). Germline V gene data show CDR1 as MDHEN and CDR2 as SYDVKM. The CDR3 is 14 residues long. The V gene lost 2 bases and the J gene lost 4 bases, with 8 bases spanning the gap. In nucleotides, the CDR3 is TGTGCCAGCAGTTTACAGGGACTTAATGAAAAACTGTTTTTT. Protein: CASSLQGLNEKLFF. Full variable domain (remainder filled in from reference TRBV28 and TRBJ1-4): DVKVTQSSRYLVKRTGEKVFLECVQDMDHENMFWYRQDPGLGLRLIYFSYDVKMKEKGDIPEGYSVSREKKERFSLILESASTNQTSMYLCASSLQGLNEKLFFGSGTQLSVL.

The rearrangement links TRBV18 to TRBJ1-6; D is possibly TRBD1 (5 bases). This CDR3 spans 17 amino acids. The ends were cut back, 2 bases at V and 8 bases at J, with 19 bases in the middle. Germline CDR1 and CDR2: KGHSH and LQKENI. The CDR3 nucleotides are TGTGCCAGCTCACCATTGGGGCCGAATGCTTCTGATTCACCCCTCCACTTT. Its translation: CASSPLGPNASDSPLHF.

The rearrangement uses TRBV23-1 and TRBJ2-5; D might be TRBD1 (5 bases). TRBV23-1 is designated an ORF whose function remains uncertain. This CDR3 spans 16 amino acids. With 2 bases removed from V and 5 bases from J, the gap between germline ends came to 18 bases. This CDR3 reads CASSQMGPGYVETQYF. The CDR3 coding sequence is TGCGCCAGCAGTCAAATGGGGCCAGGGTATGTGGAGACCCAGTACTTC.

V is TRBV24-1 and J is TRBJ2-7, with 7 bases lining up with TRBD1. Germline V gene sequence: CDR1 KGHDR, CDR2 SFDVKD. This CDR3 comprises 12 residues. V trimming: 9 bases; J trimming: 5 bases; junction bases outside the gene matches: 6. CDR3 sequence reads: CATADTGDEQYF. CDR3 nucleotide sequence: TGTGCCACCGCGGACACAGGGGACGAGCAGTACTTC.

The rearrangement uses TRBV10-3 and TRBJ2-3; possibly TRBD1 for D (6 bases). Germline V gene lookup returns CDR1 ENHRY and CDR2 SYGVKD. The CDR3 has 15 residues. With 8 bases removed from V and 3 bases from J, the gap between germline ends came to 18 bases. CDR3 amino acids: CAISSSGVLTDTQYF. For the CDR3, the DNA is TGTGCCATCTCATCCTCAGGGGTTCTTACAGATACGCAGTATTTT.